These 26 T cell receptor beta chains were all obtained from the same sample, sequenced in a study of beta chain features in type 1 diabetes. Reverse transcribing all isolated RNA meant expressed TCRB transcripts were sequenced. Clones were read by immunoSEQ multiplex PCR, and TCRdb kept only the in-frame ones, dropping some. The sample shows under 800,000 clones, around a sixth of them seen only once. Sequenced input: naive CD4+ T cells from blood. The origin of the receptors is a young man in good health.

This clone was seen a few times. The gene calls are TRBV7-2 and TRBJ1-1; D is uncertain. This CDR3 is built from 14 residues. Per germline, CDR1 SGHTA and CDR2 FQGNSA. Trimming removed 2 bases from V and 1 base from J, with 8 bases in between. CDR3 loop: CASSLRRKNTEAFF. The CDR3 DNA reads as TGTGCCAGCAGCTTAAGGCGGAAGAACACTGAAGCTTTCTTT.

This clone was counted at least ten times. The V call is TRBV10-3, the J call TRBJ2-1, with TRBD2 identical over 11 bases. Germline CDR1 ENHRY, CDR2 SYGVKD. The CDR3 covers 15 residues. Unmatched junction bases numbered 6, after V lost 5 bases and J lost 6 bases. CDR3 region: CAISLSSGGLNEQFF. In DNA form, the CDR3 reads TGTGCCATCAGTCTTTCTAGCGGGGGGCTCAATGAGCAGTTCTTC.

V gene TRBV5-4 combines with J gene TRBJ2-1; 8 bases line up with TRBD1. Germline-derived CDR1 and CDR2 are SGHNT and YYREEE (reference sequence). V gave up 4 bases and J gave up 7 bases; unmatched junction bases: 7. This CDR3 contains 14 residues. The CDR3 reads CASSQDTGGNEQFF. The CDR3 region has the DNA TGTGCCAGCAGCCAAGATACAGGGGGTAATGAGCAGTTCTTC.

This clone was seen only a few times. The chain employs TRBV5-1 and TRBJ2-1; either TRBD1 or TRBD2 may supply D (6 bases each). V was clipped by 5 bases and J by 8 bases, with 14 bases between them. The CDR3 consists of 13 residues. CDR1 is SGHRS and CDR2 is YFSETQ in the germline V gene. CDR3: CASRGGISDEQFF. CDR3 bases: TGCGCCAGCAGAGGGGGGATTAGCGATGAGCAGTTCTTC.

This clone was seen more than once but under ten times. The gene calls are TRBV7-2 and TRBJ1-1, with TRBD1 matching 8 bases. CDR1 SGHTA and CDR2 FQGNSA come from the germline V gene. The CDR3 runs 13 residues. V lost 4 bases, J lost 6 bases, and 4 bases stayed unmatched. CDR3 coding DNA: TGTGCCAGCAGCTCATTGGACAGGGCTGAAGCTTTCTTT. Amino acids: CASSSLDRAEAFF.

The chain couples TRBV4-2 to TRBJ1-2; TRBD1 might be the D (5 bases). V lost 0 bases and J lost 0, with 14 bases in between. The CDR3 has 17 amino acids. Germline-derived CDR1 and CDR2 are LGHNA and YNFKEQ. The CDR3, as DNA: TGTGCCAGCAGCCAAGATGGGGGGACGGTATCTAACTATGGCTACACCTTC. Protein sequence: CASSQDGGTVSNYGYTF.

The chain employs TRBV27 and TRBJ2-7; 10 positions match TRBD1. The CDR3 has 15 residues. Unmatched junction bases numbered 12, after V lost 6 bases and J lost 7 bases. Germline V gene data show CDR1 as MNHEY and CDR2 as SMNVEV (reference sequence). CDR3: CASRPTGTGEAEQYF. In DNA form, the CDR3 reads TGTGCCAGCAGACCTACCGGGACAGGGGAGGCAGAGCAGTACTTC.

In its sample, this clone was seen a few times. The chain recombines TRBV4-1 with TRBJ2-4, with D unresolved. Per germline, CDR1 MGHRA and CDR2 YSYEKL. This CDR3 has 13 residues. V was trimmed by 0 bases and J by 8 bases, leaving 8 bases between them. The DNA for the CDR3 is TGCGCCAGCAGCCAAGATCGAATGGACATTCAGTACTTC. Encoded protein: CASSQDRMDIQYF.

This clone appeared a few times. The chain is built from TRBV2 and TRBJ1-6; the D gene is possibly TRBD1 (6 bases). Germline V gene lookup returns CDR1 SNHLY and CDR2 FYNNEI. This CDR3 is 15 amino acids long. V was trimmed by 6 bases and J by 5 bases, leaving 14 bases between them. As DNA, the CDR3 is TGTGCCAGCAGGGACAGCCTAGGGAATAATTCACCCCTCCACTTT. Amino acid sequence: CASRDSLGNNSPLHF.

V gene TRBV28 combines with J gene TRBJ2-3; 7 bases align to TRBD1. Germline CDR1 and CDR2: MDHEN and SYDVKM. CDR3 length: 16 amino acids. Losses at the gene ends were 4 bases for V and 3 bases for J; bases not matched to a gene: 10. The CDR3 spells CASSSPGQSRTDTQYF. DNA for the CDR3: TGTGCCAGCAGTTCCCCGGGACAGAGCCGGACAGATACGCAGTATTTT.

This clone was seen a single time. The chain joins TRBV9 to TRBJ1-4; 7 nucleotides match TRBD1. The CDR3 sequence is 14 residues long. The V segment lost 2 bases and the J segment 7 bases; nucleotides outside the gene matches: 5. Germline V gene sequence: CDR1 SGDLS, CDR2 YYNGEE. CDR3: CASSVTGVGEKLFF. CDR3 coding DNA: TGTGCCAGCAGCGTTACAGGGGTTGGTGAAAAACTGTTTTTT.

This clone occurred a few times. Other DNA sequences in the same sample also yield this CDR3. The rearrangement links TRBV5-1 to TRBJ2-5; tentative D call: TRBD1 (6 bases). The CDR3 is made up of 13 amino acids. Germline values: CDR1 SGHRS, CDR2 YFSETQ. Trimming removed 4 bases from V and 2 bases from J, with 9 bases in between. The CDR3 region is CASSRGQQETQYF. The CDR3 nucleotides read TGCGCCAGCAGCCGCGGACAGCAAGAGACCCAGTACTTC. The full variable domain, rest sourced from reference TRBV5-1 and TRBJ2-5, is KAGVTQTPRYLIKTRGQQVTLSCSPISGHRSVSWYQQTPGQGLQFLFEYFSETQRNKGNFPGRFSGRQFSNSRSEMNVSTLELGDSALYLCASSRGQQETQYFGPGTRLLVL.

The CDR3 DNA sequence: TGTGCCTGGAGTGTCCAGGGTAGCGGATTATCGTTAGGCTACACCTTC. Protein sequence: CAWSVQGSGLSLGYTF. The chain uses TRBV30 and TRBJ1-2; D may be TRBD1 (5 bases). The germline gives CDR1 GTSNPN, CDR2 SVGIG (reference sequence). The CDR3 runs to 16 residues. V lost 0 bases, J lost 8 bases, and 22 bases lay in between.

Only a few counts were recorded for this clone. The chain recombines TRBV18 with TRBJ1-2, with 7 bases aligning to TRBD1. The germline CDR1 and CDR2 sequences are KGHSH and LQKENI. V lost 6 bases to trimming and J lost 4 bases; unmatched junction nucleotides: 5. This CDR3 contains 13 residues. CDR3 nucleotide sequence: TGTGCCAGCTCCGGGGACAGAATCTATGGCTACACCTTC. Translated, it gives CASSGDRIYGYTF.

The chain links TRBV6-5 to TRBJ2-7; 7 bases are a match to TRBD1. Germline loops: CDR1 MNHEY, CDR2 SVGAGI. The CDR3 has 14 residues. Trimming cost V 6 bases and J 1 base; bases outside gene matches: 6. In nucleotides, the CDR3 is TGTGCCAGCAGGACAGGGTTGGATTCCTACGAGCAGTACTTC. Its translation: CASRTGLDSYEQYF.

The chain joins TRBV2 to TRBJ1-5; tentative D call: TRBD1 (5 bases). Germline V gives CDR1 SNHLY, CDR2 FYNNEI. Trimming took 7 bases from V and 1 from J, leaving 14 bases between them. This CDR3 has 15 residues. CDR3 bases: TGTGCCAGCAAGGCCCTACGGGGGAGCAATCAGCCCCAGCATTTT. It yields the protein CASKALRGSNQPQHF.

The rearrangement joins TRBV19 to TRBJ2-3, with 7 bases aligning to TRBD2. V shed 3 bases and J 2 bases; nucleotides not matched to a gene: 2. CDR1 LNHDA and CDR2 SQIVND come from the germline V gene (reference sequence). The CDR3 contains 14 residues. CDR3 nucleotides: TGTGCCAGTAGTATTAGCGGGCACACAGATACGCAGTATTTT. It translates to CASSISGHTDTQYF.

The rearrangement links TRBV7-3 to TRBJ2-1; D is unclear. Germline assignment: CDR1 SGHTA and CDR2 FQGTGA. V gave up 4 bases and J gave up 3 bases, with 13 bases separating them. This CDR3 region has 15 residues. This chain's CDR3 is CASSSVSYGYNEQFF. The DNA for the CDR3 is TGTGCCAGCAGCTCAGTTTCATATGGCTACAATGAGCAGTTCTTC.

The CDR3 DNA is TGTGCCAGCTCACCGCGACAGGGCATAGGCACAGATACGCAGTATTTT. Amino acid sequence: CASSPRQGIGTDTQYF. The V call is TRBV18, the J call TRBJ2-3; 7 bases match TRBD1. The CDR3 runs 16 residues. Unmatched junction bases numbered 7, after V lost 3 bases and J lost 1 base. In germline, CDR1 is KGHSH, CDR2 LQKENI.

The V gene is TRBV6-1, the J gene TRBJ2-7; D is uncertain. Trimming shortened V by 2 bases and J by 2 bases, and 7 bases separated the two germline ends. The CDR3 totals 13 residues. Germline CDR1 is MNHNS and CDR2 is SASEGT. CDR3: CASSEHGAYEQYF. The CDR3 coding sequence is TGTGCCAGCAGTGAACACGGTGCCTACGAGCAGTACTTC.

The CDR3 nucleotides read TGTGCCAGCAGTTTATTCAGGGGGCAGAACAATGAGCAGTTCTTC. It is translated as CASSLFRGQNNEQFF. V usage is TRBV28 and J usage is TRBJ2-7, with 8 positions matching TRBD1. The J call may be in error: the DNA end matches TRBJ2-1 better. The V gene's germline CDR1 is MDHEN and CDR2 SYDVKM. The CDR3 contains 15 residues.

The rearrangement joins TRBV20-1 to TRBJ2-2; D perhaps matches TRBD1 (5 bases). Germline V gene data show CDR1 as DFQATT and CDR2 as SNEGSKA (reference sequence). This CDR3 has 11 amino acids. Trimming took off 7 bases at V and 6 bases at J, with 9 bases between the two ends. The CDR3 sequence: CSVWGPGELFF. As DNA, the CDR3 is TGCAGTGTTTGGGGCCCCGGGGAGCTGTTTTTT.

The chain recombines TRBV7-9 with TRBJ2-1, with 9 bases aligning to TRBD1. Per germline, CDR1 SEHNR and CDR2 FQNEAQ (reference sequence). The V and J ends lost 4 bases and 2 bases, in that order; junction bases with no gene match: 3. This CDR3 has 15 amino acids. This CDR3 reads CASSSGQGAYNEQFF. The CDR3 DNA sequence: TGTGCCAGCAGCTCGGGACAGGGAGCCTACAATGAGCAGTTCTTC. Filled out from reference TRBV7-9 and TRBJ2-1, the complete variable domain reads DTGVSQNPRHKITKRGQNVTFRCDPISEHNRLYWYRQTLGQGPEFLTYFQNEAQLEKSRLLSDRFSAERPKGSFSTLEIQRTEQGDSAMYLCASSSGQGAYNEQFFGPGTRLTVL.

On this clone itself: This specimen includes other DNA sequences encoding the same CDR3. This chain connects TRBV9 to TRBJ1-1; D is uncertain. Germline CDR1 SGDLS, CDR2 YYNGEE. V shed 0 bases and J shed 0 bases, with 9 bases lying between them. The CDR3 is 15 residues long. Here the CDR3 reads CASSVAPGMNTEAFF. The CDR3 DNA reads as TGTGCCAGCAGCGTAGCGCCGGGGATGAACACTGAAGCTTTCTTT.

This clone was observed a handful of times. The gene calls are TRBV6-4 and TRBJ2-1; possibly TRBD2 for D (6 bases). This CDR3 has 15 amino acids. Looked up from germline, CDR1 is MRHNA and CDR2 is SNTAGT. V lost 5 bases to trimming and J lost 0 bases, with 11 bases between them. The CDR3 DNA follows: TGTGCCAGCAGTACCTCGGGACTCTCCTACAATGAGCAGTTCTTC. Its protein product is CASSTSGLSYNEQFF.

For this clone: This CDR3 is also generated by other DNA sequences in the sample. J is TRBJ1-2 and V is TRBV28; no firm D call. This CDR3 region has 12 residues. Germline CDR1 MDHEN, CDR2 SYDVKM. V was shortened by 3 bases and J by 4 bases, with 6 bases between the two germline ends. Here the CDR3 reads CASSFGLYGYTF. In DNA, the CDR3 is TGTGCCAGCAGTTTTGGACTCTATGGCTACACCTTC.